These 26 T cell receptor beta chains came from one sample sequenced in a study of cytomegalovirus exposure and HLA in healthy donors. 60 Vbeta and 13 Jbeta primers were used in PCR. The assay was immunoSEQ multiplex PCR, and TCRdb's table has in-frame clones only and misses some. The repertoire holds about 280,000 clones, with about 90% as singletons. Sequencing used PBMCs. All receptors derive from a woman between 18 and 29 years old in good health and CMV-seronegative.

The rearrangement joins TRBV30 to TRBJ2-7; D not certain. Germline V gene sequence: CDR1 GTSNPN, CDR2 SVGIG (reference sequence). Trimming removed 0 bases from V and 3 bases from J, with 12 bases in between. The length of the CDR3 is 14 residues. Here the CDR3 DNA reads TGTGCCTGGAGTGTAATGGCCAGCGTCTACGAGCAGTACTTC. Its translation is CAWSVMASVYEQYF.

In this sample, this clone turned up a few times. The V call is TRBV27, the J call TRBJ2-7, with D perhaps TRBD2 (7 bases). Germline V gives CDR1 MNHEY, CDR2 SMNVEV (reference sequence). The V end lost 3 bases, the J end lost 2 bases, and 14 bases lay between the germline ends. The length of the CDR3 is 15 residues. The CDR3: CASSFVPGGPYEQYF. CDR3 sequence (DNA): TGTGCCAGCAGTTTCGTACCGGGGGGCCCCTACGAGCAGTACTTC.

As for this clone: This sample includes further DNA sequences coding for the same CDR3. The rearrangement joins TRBV6-6 to TRBJ2-5, with 10 bases identical to TRBD2. CDR3 length equals 14 residues. V shed 6 bases, J shed 1 base, and the junction held 2 bases outside the gene matches. In germline, CDR1 is MNHNY, CDR2 SVGAGI (reference sequence). The CDR3 DNA follows: TGTGCCAGCAGCCTAGCGGGGGCCCAAGAGACCCAGTACTTC. As protein: CASSLAGAQETQYF.

Concerning this clone: Different DNA sequences within this sample yield the same CDR3. The chain couples TRBV19 to TRBJ1-4; 7 bases match TRBD1. V lost 4 bases to trimming and J lost 5 bases; unmatched junction nucleotides: 4. Germline assignment: CDR1 LNHDA and CDR2 SQIVND (reference sequence). This CDR3 is 14 amino acids long. In nucleotides, the CDR3 is TGTGCCAGTAGTACAGGGACAGTAAATGAAAAACTGTTTTTT. It encodes CASSTGTVNEKLFF.

This rearrangement joins TRBV5-5 to TRBJ1-5, with TRBD1 as a possible D gene (6 bases). Trimming pared 3 bases from V and 3 bases from J, leaving 13 bases between. The CDR3 is made up of 15 amino acids. Germline V gene lookup returns CDR1 SGHKS and CDR2 YYEKEE (reference sequence). In DNA form, the CDR3 reads TGTGCCAGCAGCTATATAACAGGGTCCAATCAGCCCCAGCATTTT. Translation gives CASSYITGSNQPQHF.

The chain is built from TRBV4-1 and TRBJ1-1, with TRBD1 matching 7 bases. This CDR3 spans 15 amino acids. Germline lookup yields CDR1 MGHRA and CDR2 YSYEKL. The trim removed 1 base at V and 3 bases at J, leaving 5 bases unmatched. The CDR3 reads CASSQVWDSHTEAFF. The CDR3 DNA reads TGCGCCAGCAGCCAAGTATGGGACAGCCACACTGAAGCTTTCTTT.

The CDR3 sequence is CASSQGGTLNTEAFF. DNA of the CDR3: TGTGCCAGCAGCCAGGGCGGAACGTTGAACACTGAAGCTTTCTTT. The rearrangement joins TRBV11-3 to TRBJ1-1; D is perhaps TRBD1 (5 bases). The germline CDR1 and CDR2 sequences are SGHNT and YENEEA. V was pared by 5 bases and J by 0 bases, with 13 bases between. CDR3 length: 15 residues.

This chain links TRBV10-3 with TRBJ2-1; D is possibly TRBD2 (6 bases). Germline loops: CDR1 ENHRY, CDR2 SYGVKD. V was cut by 5 bases and J by 6 bases, with 8 bases left in between. This CDR3 comprises 12 residues. In DNA, the CDR3 is TGTGCCATCAGTCGGGACTTCAATGAGCAGTTCTTC. Encoded protein: CAISRDFNEQFF.

The chain employs TRBV5-8 and TRBJ1-2, with a tentative D call TRBD1 (6 bases). The CDR3 contains 17 residues. In germline, CDR1 is SGHTS, CDR2 YDEGEE. V was clipped by 6 bases and J by 3 bases, with 24 bases between them. CDR3 coding DNA: TGTGCCAGCAACCCTGGGAATCCGGACAGCTTTGACTATGGCTACACCTTC. Translation: CASNPGNPDSFDYGYTF.

The J gene is TRBJ2-3, the V gene TRBV6-1, with 9 bases fitting TRBD2. The germline CDR1 and CDR2 sequences are MNHNS and SASEGT. The CDR3 length is 16 residues. The V segment lost 4 bases and the J segment 4 bases; nucleotides outside the gene matches: 9. This CDR3 reads CASSVGLARFPDTQYF. CDR3 sequence (DNA): TGTGCCAGCAGTGTAGGACTAGCGAGGTTCCCAGATACGCAGTATTTT.

The rearrangement links TRBV5-6 to TRBJ1-2; D is undetermined. Trimming stripped 5 bases from V and 2 bases from J, with 13 bases between. CDR3 length equals 14 residues. CDR1 and CDR2 from the germline V gene are SGHDT and YYEEEE. The CDR3 loop reads CASRPYSGNYGYTF. The CDR3 region has the DNA TGTGCCAGCAGGCCATACTCGGGGAACTATGGCTACACCTTC.

This sequence joins TRBV29-1 and TRBJ2-2, with 10 nucleotides matching TRBD2. Germline values: CDR1 SQVTM, CDR2 ANQGSEA. The CDR3 is 15 residues long. Germline trimming cut 6 bases from V and 3 bases from J; bases unmatched to any gene: 7. The CDR3 loop is CSVKITSGDTGELFF. The CDR3 DNA sequence: TGCAGCGTCAAAATTACTAGCGGGGACACCGGGGAGCTGTTTTTT.

V and J are TRBV2 and TRBJ1-4; TRBD1 agrees at 8 bases. The V gene's germline CDR1 is SNHLY and CDR2 FYNNEI. This CDR3 is built from 14 residues. J was trimmed by 13 bases and V by 6 bases; bases with no gene match: 13. The CDR3 sequence is CASRPTGGAEGLFF. The CDR3 DNA is TGTGCCAGCAGACCTACAGGGGGGGCTGAAGGACTGTTTTTT.

V gene TRBV21-1 combines with J gene TRBJ1-4; the table's D gene call, TRBD1, was not cross checked with the DNA. TRBV21-1 is reported as a pseudogene. The CDR3 is 16 residues long. CDR3 sequence reads: CASSKAVTGGNEKLFF. The CDR3, as DNA: TGTGCCAGCAGCAAAGCGGTGACAGGGGGTAATGAAAAACTGTTTTTT.

The V call is TRBV19, the J call TRBJ1-4, with 7 nucleotides matching TRBD1. Germline V gene lookup returns CDR1 LNHDA and CDR2 SQIVND (reference sequence). V lost 5 bases and J lost 8; bases outside the gene matches: 8. This CDR3 region has 14 residues. The CDR3 nucleotides read TGTGCCAGTAGTGTCCACAGGGGAGGCGAAAAACTGTTTTTT. As protein: CASSVHRGGEKLFF.

The gene calls are TRBV5-1 and TRBJ2-1, with D perhaps matching TRBD2 (6 bases). Per the germline V gene, CDR1 is SGHRS and CDR2 is YFSETQ. This CDR3 comprises 14 residues. Trimming cost V 1 base and J 6 bases, with 11 bases left between them. The CDR3 nucleotides are TGCGCCAGCAGCTTGACCGGAGGGATCAATGAGCAGTTCTTC. Translation gives CASSLTGGINEQFF. The variable domain in full, with the rest retrieved from reference TRBV5-1 and TRBJ2-1, is KAGVTQTPRYLIKTRGQQVTLSCSPISGHRSVSWYQQTPGQGLQFLFEYFSETQRNKGNFPGRFSGRQFSNSRSEMNVSTLELGDSALYLCASSLTGGINEQFFGPGTRLTVL.

This clone has a handful of counts. The chain employs TRBV9 and TRBJ2-7, with D perhaps TRBD2 (6 bases). V shed 0 bases and J shed 2 bases, with 12 bases lying between them. The CDR3 is made up of 15 amino acids. Germline loops: CDR1 SGDLS, CDR2 YYNGEE. The CDR3 loop is CASSVEAGPTYEQYF. CDR3 DNA: TGTGCCAGCAGCGTAGAGGCGGGGCCCACCTACGAGCAGTACTTC.

The rearrangement joins TRBV30 to TRBJ1-4; 7 nucleotides align to TRBD1. CDR1 is GTSNPN and CDR2 is SVGIG in the germline V gene (reference sequence). This CDR3 region has 15 residues. V was clipped by 3 bases and J by 11 bases; unmatched bases: 15. CDR3 coding DNA: TGTGCCTGGAGCGCCTCGCCTCGACAGGGCGGGAAACTGTTTTTT. Protein product: CAWSASPRQGGKLFF.

The chain uses TRBV5-1 and TRBJ1-3, with 7 positions matching TRBD1. Unmatched junction bases numbered 9, after V lost 0 bases and J lost 3 bases. Germline values: CDR1 SGHRS, CDR2 YFSETQ. The CDR3 is made up of 17 amino acids. The CDR3 DNA is TGCGCCAGCAGCTTGGAAGGGGGCCCTACATATGGAAACACCATATATTTT. It specifies CASSLEGGPTYGNTIYF.

A single count supports this clone. V is TRBV7-3 and J is TRBJ1-1; 7 bases fit TRBD1. The CDR3 runs to 13 residues. Germline CDR1 and CDR2: SGHTA and FQGTGA. V was clipped by 5 bases and J by 4 bases; unmatched bases: 4. Here the CDR3 reads CASSPRGVTEAFF. In DNA form, the CDR3 reads TGTGCCAGCAGCCCCAGGGGGGTCACTGAAGCTTTCTTT.

The chain has TRBV10-3 and TRBJ2-2; 7 nucleotides agree with TRBD1. Germline V gene lookup returns CDR1 ENHRY and CDR2 SYGVKD. This CDR3 is 14 amino acids long. The V segment lost 8 bases and the J segment 1 base; nucleotides outside the gene matches: 4. Here the CDR3 reads CAIWTGRNTGELFF. The CDR3 DNA reads as TGTGCCATCTGGACAGGTCGGAACACCGGGGAGCTGTTTTTT.

V gene TRBV18 combines with J gene TRBJ2-7; 7 bases are a match to TRBD2. V lost 5 bases to trimming and J lost 2 bases; unmatched junction nucleotides: 3. The germline V gene encodes CDR1 KGHSH and CDR2 LQKENI. This CDR3 is 13 amino acids long. The DNA for the CDR3 is TGTGCCAGCTCAGTAGCGGGCCCCTACGAGCAGTACTTC. It is translated as CASSVAGPYEQYF.

This CDR3 reads CASSNRTGIRNQPQHF. CDR3 bases: TGTGCCAGCAGCAATCGGACAGGGATTAGGAATCAGCCCCAGCATTTT. The rearrangement links TRBV7-9 to TRBJ1-5, with TRBD1 identical over 8 bases. The CDR3 contains 16 residues. Germline V gene data show CDR1 as SEHNR and CDR2 as FQNEAQ (reference sequence). V dropped 5 bases and J dropped 4; count of bases not matched to a gene: 10.

This clone came up a few times. The rearrangement links TRBV7-9 to TRBJ1-2; TRBD1 matches 10 bases. J lost 3 bases, V lost 3 bases, and 10 bases had no gene match. The germline V gene encodes CDR1 SEHNR and CDR2 FQNEAQ (reference sequence). This CDR3 comprises 17 residues. The DNA of the CDR3 is TGTGCCAGCAGCTTTCCCATCCCCGGGACAGGGGACTATGGCTACACCTTC. As protein: CASSFPIPGTGDYGYTF.

On this clone: The same CDR3 can be traced to other DNA sequences in this sample. The V gene is TRBV6-5, the J gene TRBJ2-3; 9 bases fit TRBD2. Germline loops: CDR1 MNHEY, CDR2 SVGAGI. V trimming: 3 bases; J trimming: 3 bases; junction bases outside the gene matches: 1. The CDR3 is made up of 14 amino acids. The CDR3 DNA sequence: TGTGCCAGCAGTTATGCGGGGGGGACAGATACGCAGTATTTT. Translating gives CASSYAGGTDTQYF.

The rearrangement joins TRBV27 to TRBJ1-2; D ambiguous. V dropped 6 bases and J dropped 5 bases, with 13 bases sitting between them. Looked up from germline, CDR1 is MNHEY and CDR2 is SMNVEV (reference sequence). The CDR3 is 13 residues long. The CDR3 here is CASSLLEGYGYTF. CDR3 in DNA: TGTGCCAGCAGCTTGCTCGAGGGATATGGCTACACCTTC.